This TCR beta chain was captured in a study of cytomegalovirus exposure and HLA in healthy donors. The V gene lost 3 bases and the J gene lost 9 bases, with 15 bases spanning the gap. This CDR3 has 14 amino acids. CDR1 and CDR2 (germline): ENHRY, SYGVKD. The PCR used 60 Vbeta and 13 Jbeta primers. The assay was immunoSEQ multiplex PCR, and TCRdb's table has in-frame clones only and misses some. The data hold around 99,000 clones, with around 77% observed a single time. General observations from the study: Altogether, 150 to 200 TCR beta chains were recorded as cytomegalovirus-associated.

About this clone itself: Its target is not known.

The chain employs TRBV10-3 and TRBJ2-4; D perhaps matches TRBD2 (5 bases). Sequenced sample: PBMCs. The sequence came from a young man in good health and CMV-seronegative. The CDR3: CAISDGLLAVIQYF. The CDR3 bases are TGTGCCATCAGTGACGGACTGCTGGCGGTCATTCAGTACTTC.